This TCR beta chain originates from a study of T-cell reconstitution after alpha-beta-depleted transplantation in children. For TCRbeta, the library was prepared with unique molecular identifiers. TCRdb itself ran the PCR reads through MiXCR, one entry per CDR3 protein. The sample has 360,000 or so distinct CDR3 sequences, around 21% seen once; the top ten hold 3.8%. This clonotype was detected only a few times. Material: PBMCs from the stem cell graft donor, obtained from the stem cell graft. The receptor's source is a human donor who donated a stem cell graft to a child with acute myeloid leukemia.

The CDR3 loop reads CASSSGSGFGENIQYF. The CDR3 DNA follows: TGTGCCAGCAGCTCCGGGTCGGGGTTTGGCGAAAACATTCAGTACTTC. This sequence joins TRBV5-4 and TRBJ2-4; D might be TRBD2 (5 bases). CDR3 length equals 16 residues. V was cut by 3 bases and J by 5 bases, with 18 bases left in between. Per the germline V gene, CDR1 is SGHNT and CDR2 is YYREEE (reference sequence).